This TCR beta chain was documented in a study of cytomegalovirus exposure and HLA in healthy donors. Study findings and constraints: Reportedly, TCR beta sequences accurately predicted HLA-A and HLA-B alleles in most subjects. Later analysis demonstrated an association between a missense DCLRE1C variant and TCR beta V- and J-gene trimming.

PCR used 60 Vbeta primers and 13 Jbeta primers. Produced via immunoSEQ multiplex PCR; TCRdb's table is partial and in-frame only. The data hold under 85,000 clones, with roughly three quarters observed a single time. The CDR3 runs 14 residues. The V gene's germline CDR1 is MNHEY and CDR2 SVGAGI. V was clipped by 4 bases and J by 1 base; unmatched bases: 3. Regarding this clone: Its cognate antigen is unknown.

The rearrangement uses TRBV6-5 and TRBJ2-5; 7 bases map to TRBD1. The material sequenced was PBMCs. This receptor was taken from a woman aged 40 to 50 in good health and CMV-seropositive. The CDR3 nucleotides are TGTGCCAGCAGTTCCGGGACAGCCCAAGAGACCCAGTACTTC. The encoded protein is CASSSGTAQETQYF.